This T cell receptor beta chain was observed in a study of blood T cells in healthy people across ages. Next came a second PCR, run for about 7 to 12 cycles, which used a sample-barcoded 5' primer along with a J-beta primer mix. TCRdb processed the 5' RACE reads anew with MiXCR; each CDR3 protein has one entry. Here the sample spans more than 1,400,000 distinct CDR3 sequences, 35% to 45% being singletons. This clonotype has just a few counts. There are 13 residues in the CDR3. The V end lost 3 bases, the J end lost 13 bases, and 18 bases lay between the germline ends. Germline V gene data show CDR1 as SGHTA and CDR2 as FQGNSA.

The sequencing input was blood. The V gene is TRBV7-2, the J gene TRBJ2-5; D possibly uses TRBD1 or TRBD2 (5 bases each). The clonotype originates from a woman between 18 and 29 years old in good health. The chain's CDR3 is CASSFQPQGVAYF. CDR3 coding DNA: TGTGCCAGCAGCTTCCAACCCCAGGGAGTAGCGTACTTC. Together with reference TRBV7-2 and TRBJ2-5, the CDR3 gives the full variable domain: GAGVSQSPSNKVTEKGKDVELRCDPISGHTALYWYRQSLGQGLEFLIYFQGNSAPDKSGLPSDRFSAERTGGSVSTLTIQRTQQEDSAVYLCASSFQPQGVAYFGPGTRLLVL.